The clone carrying this TCR beta chain has a count of ten or more. What it binds is unknown. The data were obtained in a study of breast tumors, draining lymph nodes, adjacent tissues. V was pared by 6 bases and J by 4 bases, with 8 bases of the junction left unmatched. The germline V gene encodes CDR1 SQVTM and CDR2 ANQGSEA. The CDR3 is made up of 14 amino acids. Overall study results and limits: Tumors had less TCR diversity than lymph nodes, more than nontumor tissue. Data only fit, rather than demonstrated, lymph node origin of most tumor T cells. Findings are consistent with lymph node origin and intratumoral expansion of most tumor T cells.

TCRdb fed the multiplex PCR reads into MiXCR, producing one record per CDR3 protein. Here the sample spans about 230,000 distinct CDR3 sequences, about 34% being singletons. Samples came from axillary lymph nodes draining the breast cancer. The receptor comes from a female donor with breast cancer. Some clones in this sample may be carry-over from other donors' samples. What was sequenced was axillary lymph node tissue. The chain uses TRBV29-1 and TRBJ1-5; 8 bases map to TRBD1. The CDR3: CSVAGTGQNQPQHF. The CDR3 region has the DNA TGCAGCGTAGCCGGGACAGGCCAAAATCAGCCCCAGCATTTT.